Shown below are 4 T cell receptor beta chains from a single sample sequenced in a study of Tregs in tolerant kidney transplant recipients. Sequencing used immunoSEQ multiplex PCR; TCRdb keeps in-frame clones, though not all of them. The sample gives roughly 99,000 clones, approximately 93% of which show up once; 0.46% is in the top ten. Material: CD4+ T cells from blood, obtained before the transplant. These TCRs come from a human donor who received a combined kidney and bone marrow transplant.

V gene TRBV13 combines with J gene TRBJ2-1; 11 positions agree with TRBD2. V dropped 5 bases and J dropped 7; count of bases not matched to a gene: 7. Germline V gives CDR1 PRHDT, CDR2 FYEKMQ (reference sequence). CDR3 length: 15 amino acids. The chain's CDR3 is CASSKLAGGFNEQFF. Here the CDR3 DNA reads TGTGCCAGCAGCAAGCTAGCGGGAGGTTTTAATGAGCAGTTCTTC.

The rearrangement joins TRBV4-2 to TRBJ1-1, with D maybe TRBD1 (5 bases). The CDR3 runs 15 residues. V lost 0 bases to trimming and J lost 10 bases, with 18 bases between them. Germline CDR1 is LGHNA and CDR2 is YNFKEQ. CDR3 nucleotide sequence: TGTGCCAGCAGCCAAGAGTGGGGTCAGGGCAAGTTAGCTTTCTTT. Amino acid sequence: CASSQEWGQGKLAFF.

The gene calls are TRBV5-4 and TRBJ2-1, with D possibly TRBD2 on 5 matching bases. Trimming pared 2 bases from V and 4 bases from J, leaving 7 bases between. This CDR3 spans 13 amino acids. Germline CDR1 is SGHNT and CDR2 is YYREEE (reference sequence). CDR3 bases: TGTGCCAGCAGCTTCGGAGGATACAATGAGCAGTTCTTC. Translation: CASSFGGYNEQFF.

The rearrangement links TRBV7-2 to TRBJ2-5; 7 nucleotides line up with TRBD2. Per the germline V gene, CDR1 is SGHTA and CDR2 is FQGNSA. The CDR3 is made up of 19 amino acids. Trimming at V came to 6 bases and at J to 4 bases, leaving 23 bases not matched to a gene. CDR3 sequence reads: CASRPLPPFFAAGVETQYF. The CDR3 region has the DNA TGTGCCAGCAGGCCATTGCCCCCCTTTTTCGCGGCGGGAGTAGAGACCCAGTACTTC.